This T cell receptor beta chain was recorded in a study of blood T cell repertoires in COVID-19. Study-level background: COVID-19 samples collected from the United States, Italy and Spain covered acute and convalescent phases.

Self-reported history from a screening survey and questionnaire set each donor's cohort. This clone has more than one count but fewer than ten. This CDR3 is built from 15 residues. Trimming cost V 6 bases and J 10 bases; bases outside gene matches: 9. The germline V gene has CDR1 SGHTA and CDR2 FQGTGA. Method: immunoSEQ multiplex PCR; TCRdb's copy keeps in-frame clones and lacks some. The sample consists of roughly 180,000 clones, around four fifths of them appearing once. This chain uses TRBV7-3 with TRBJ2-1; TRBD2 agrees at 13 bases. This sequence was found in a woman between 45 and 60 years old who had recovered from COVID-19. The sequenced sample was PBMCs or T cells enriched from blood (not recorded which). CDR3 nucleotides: TGTGCCAGCAGTGCCGGGACTAGCGGGGTTCGGGAGCAGTTCTTC. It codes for CASSAGTSGVREQFF.